This TCR beta chain stems from a study of cytomegalovirus exposure and HLA in healthy donors. Across the study: Most genotyped donors, roughly 80% of about 430, had Caucasian-associated genetic ancestry. Study conclusions and caveats: In vitro data verified a few CMV-associated chains as specific for CMV antigens. In an earlier analysis, productive rearrangement rates for most beta V segments clustered near 90% or 30%.

PCR used 60 Vbeta primers and 13 Jbeta primers. Assay used: immunoSEQ multiplex PCR; TCRdb lists only in-frame clones, some missing. This sample yields 200,000 to 300,000 clones, of which over 70% are seen a single time; 8% belongs to the top ten. CDR1 is SNHLY, CDR2 FYNNEI, per germline. Trimming pared 3 bases from V and 7 bases from J, leaving 12 bases between. CDR3 size: 13 residues. With regard to this clone: Its antigen is unknown.

This chain links TRBV2 with TRBJ1-1; no firm D call. Sequenced material: PBMCs. The TCR sequence derives from a woman aged 55-70 years in good health and CMV-seropositive. The CDR3, as DNA: TGTGCCAGCAGTGACCGGGAGAATGATGAAGCTTTCTTT. This sequence encodes CASSDRENDEAFF.